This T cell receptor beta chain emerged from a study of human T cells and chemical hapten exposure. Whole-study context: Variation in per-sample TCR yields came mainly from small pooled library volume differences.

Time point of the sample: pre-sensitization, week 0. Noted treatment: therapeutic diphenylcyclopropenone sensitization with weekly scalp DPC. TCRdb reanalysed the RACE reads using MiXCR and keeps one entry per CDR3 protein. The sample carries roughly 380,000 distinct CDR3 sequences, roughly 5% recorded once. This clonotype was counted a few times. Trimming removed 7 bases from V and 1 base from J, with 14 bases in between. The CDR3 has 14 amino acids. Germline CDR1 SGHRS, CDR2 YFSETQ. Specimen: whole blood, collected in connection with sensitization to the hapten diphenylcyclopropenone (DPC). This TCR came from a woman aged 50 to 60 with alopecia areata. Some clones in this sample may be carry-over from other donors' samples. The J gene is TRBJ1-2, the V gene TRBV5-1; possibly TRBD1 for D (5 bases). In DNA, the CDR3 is TGCGCCAGCGGTATTCCAGGGAGTAACTATGGCTACACCTTC. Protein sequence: CASGIPGSNYGYTF.